The T cell receptor beta chain under discussion was sequenced for a study of vaccination effects on CD4 cells after COVID-19. This table comes from immunoSEQ multiplex PCR, and its TCRdb copy is limited to in-frame clones, with some not included. The table includes just under 75,000 clones, over 65% detected once. The authors isolated CD4+ T cells after around nine days of culture. All participants had two doses of either the BNT162b2 or mRNA-1273 vaccine. About this clone itself: The antigen is undetermined.

Germline trimming cut 5 bases from V and 5 bases from J; bases unmatched to any gene: 8. The CDR3 runs 14 residues. CDR1 LGHDT and CDR2 YNNKEL come from the germline V gene (reference sequence). V is TRBV3-1 (or the pseudogene TRBV3-2) and J is TRBJ1-1; TRBD1 matches at 7 bases. The receptor was isolated from a human donor who received a COVID-19 vaccine. The material sequenced was CD4+ T cells from PBMCs cultured without peptide, taken after COVID-19 vaccination. CDR3 residues: CASSYRGSGTEAFF. In DNA, the CDR3 is TGTGCCAGCAGCTACAGGGGTTCGGGGACTGAAGCTTTCTTT.